This T cell receptor beta chain derives from a study of cytomegalovirus exposure and HLA in healthy donors. Study results and limitations: Rare TCR sequences predominated, though certain public TCRs were found in many donors.

This clone was counted between two and nine times. What it binds is unknown. Clones were sequenced by immunoSEQ multiplex PCR, and TCRdb holds only the in-frame ones, with some missing. The sample consists of 250,000 or so clones, about 90% of them appearing once. Sample: PBMCs. The sequence derives from a woman aged 18-29 years in good health and CMV-seronegative.

CDR3 sequence: CASGPETQYF. For the CDR3, the DNA is TGTGCCAGCGGCCCGGAGACCCAGTACTTC. V usage is TRBV7-9 and J usage is TRBJ2-5; D is undetermined. Per germline, CDR1 SEHNR and CDR2 FQNEAQ (reference sequence). The CDR3 consists of 10 residues. With 8 bases removed from V and 5 bases from J, the gap between germline ends came to 6 bases.